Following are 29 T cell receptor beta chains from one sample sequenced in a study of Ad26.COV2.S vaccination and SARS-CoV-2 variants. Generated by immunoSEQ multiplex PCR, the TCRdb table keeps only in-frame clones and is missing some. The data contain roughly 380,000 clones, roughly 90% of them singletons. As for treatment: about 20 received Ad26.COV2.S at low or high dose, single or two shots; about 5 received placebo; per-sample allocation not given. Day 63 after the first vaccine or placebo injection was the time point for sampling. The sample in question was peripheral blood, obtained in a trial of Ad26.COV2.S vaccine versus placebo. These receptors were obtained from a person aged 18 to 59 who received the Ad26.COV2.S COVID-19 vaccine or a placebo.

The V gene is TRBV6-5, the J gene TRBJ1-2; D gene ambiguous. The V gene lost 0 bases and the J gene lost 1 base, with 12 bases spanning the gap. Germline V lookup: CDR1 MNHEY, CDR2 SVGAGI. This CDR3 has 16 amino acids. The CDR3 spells CASSYSRSLFNYGYTF. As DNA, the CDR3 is TGTGCCAGCAGTTACTCGCGATCTCTTTTTAACTATGGCTACACCTTC.

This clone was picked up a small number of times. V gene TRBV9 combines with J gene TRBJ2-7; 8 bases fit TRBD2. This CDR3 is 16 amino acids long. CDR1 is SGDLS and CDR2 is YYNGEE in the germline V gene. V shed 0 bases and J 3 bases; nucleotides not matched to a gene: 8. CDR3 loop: CASSVGDGGALYEQYF. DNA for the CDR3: TGTGCCAGCAGCGTAGGAGACGGGGGGGCCCTCTACGAGCAGTACTTC.

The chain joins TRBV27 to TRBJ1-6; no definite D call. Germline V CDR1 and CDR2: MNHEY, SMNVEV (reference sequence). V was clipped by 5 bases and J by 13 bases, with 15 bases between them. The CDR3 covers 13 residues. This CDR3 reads CASSPGGTSPLHF. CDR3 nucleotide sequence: TGTGCCAGCAGTCCCGGAGGAACTTCCCCCCTCCACTTT.

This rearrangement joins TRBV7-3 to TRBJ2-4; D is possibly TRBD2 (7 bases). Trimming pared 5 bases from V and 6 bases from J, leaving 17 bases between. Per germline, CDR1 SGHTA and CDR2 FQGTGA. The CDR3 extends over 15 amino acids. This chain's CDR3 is CASSLIGGQTNIQYF. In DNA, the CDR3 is TGTGCCAGCAGCCTCATCGGGGGGCAGACAAACATTCAGTACTTC.

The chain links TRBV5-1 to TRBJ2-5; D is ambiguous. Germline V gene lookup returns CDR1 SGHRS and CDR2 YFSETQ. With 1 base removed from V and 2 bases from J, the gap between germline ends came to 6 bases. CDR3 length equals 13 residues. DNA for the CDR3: TGCGCCAGCAGCTTGACAGTTCAAGAGACCCAGTACTTC. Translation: CASSLTVQETQYF.

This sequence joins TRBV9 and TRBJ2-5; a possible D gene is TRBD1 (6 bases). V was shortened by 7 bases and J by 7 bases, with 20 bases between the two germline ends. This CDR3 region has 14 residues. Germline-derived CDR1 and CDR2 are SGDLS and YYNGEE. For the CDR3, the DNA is TGTGCCAGCGGCCGGACAGACGGCCTGGGGACCCAGTACTTC. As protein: CASGRTDGLGTQYF.

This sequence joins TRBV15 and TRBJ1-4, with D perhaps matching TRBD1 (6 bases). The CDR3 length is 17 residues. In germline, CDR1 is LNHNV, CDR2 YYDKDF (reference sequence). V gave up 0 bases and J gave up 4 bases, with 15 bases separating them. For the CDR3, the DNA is TGTGCCACCAGCAGAGATCCTATTAGGACAGTTAATGAAAAACTGTTTTTT. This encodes CATSRDPIRTVNEKLFF. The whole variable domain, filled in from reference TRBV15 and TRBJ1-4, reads DAMVIQNPRYQVTQFGKPVTLSCSQTLNHNVMYWYQQKSSQAPKLLFHYYDKDFNNEADTPDNFQSRRPNTSFCFLDIRSPGLGDTAMYLCATSRDPIRTVNEKLFFGSGTQLSVL.

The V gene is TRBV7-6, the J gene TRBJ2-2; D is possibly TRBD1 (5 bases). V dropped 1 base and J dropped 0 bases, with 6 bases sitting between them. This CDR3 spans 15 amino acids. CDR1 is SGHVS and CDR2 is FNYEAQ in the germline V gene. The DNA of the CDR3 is TGTGCCAGCAGCTTAGGGACAACGAACACCGGGGAGCTGTTTTTT. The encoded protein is CASSLGTTNTGELFF.

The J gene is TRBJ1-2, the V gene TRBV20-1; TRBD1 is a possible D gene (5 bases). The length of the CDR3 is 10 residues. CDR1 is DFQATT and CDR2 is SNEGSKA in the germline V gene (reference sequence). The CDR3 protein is CAGDEVGYTF. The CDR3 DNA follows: TGCGCCGGGGACGAGGTTGGCTACACCTTC.

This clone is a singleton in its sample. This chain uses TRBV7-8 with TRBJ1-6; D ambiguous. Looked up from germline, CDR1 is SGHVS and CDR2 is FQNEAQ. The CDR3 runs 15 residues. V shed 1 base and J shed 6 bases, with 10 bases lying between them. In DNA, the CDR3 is TGTGCCAGCAGCTTAGTTGGCAGATCTAATTCACCCCTCCACTTT. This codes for CASSLVGRSNSPLHF.

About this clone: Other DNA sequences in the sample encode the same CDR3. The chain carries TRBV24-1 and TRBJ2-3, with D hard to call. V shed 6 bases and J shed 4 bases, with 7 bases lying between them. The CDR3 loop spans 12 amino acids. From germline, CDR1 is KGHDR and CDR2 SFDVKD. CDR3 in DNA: TGTGCCACCAGTTTAGGTCCAGATACGCAGTATTTT. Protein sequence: CATSLGPDTQYF.

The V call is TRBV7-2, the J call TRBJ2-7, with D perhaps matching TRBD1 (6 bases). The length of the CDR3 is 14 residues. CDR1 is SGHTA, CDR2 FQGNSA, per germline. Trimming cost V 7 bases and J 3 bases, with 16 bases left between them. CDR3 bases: TGTGCCAGCAAAACCCACAGGGACGGCTACGAGCAGTACTTC. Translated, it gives CASKTHRDGYEQYF.

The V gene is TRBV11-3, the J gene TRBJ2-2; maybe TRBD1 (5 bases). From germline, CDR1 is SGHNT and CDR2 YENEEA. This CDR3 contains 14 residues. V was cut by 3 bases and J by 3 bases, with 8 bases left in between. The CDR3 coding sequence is TGTGCCAGCAGCTTCGCCAGGGACACCGGGGAGCTGTTTTTT. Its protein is CASSFARDTGELFF.

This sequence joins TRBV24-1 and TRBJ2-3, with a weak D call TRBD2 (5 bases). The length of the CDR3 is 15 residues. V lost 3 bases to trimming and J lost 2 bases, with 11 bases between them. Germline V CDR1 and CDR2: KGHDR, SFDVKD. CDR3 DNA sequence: TGTGCCACCAGTGATGTAGCGACCGCCACAGATACGCAGTATTTT. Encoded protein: CATSDVATATDTQYF.

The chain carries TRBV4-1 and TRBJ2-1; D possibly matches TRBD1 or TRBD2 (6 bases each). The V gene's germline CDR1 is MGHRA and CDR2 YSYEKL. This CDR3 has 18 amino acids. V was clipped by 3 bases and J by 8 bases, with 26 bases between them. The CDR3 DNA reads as TGCGCCAGCAGCCACTTCGGGCAGAGAGGGGGGACGGGGGATGAGCAGTTCTTC. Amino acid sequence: CASSHFGQRGGTGDEQFF.

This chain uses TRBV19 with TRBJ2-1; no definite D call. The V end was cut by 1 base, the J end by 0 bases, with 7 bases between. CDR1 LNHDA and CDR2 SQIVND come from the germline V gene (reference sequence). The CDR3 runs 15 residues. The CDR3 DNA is TGTGCCAGTAGTATAGGGCAGGTCTCCTACAATGAGCAGTTCTTC. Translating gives CASSIGQVSYNEQFF.

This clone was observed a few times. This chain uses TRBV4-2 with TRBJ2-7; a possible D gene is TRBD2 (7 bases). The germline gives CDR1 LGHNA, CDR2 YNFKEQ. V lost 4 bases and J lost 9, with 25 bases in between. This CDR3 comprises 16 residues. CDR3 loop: CASSPGTGGRRVGQYF. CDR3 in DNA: TGTGCCAGCAGCCCGGGAACCGGGGGGCGGAGAGTGGGGCAGTACTTC.

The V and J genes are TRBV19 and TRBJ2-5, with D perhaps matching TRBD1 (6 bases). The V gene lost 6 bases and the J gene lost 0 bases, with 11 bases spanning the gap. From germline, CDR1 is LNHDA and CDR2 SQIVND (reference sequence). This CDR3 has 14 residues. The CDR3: CASSYDRNQETQYF. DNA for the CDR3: TGTGCCAGTAGCTACGACAGGAACCAAGAGACCCAGTACTTC.

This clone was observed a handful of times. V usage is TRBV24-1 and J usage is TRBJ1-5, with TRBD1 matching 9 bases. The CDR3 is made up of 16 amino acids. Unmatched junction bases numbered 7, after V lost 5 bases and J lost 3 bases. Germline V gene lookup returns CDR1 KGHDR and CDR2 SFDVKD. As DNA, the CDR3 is TGTGCCACCAGTGGAGAACAGGGGGCTTTCAATCAGCCCCAGCATTTT. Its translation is CATSGEQGAFNQPQHF.

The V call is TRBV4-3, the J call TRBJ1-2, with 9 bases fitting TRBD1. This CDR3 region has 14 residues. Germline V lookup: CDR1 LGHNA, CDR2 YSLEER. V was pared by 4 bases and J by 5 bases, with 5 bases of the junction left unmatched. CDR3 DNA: TGCGCCAGCAGCCGACCGGGACAGGGTTATGGCTACACCTTC. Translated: CASSRPGQGYGYTF.

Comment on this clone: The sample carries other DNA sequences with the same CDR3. This chain's CDR3 is CASSVGQNSPLHF. CDR3 in DNA: TGTGCCAGCAGCGTAGGGCAGAATTCACCCCTCCACTTT. V usage is TRBV9 and J usage is TRBJ1-6; unclear D gene. The CDR3 has 13 amino acids. The V end was cut by 0 bases, the J end by 7 bases, with 5 bases between. The germline CDR1 and CDR2 sequences are SGDLS and YYNGEE.

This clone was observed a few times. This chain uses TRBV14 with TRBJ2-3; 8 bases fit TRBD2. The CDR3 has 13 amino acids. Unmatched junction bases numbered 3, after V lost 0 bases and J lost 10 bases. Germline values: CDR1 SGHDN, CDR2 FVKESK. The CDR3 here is CASSQDIGRAQYF. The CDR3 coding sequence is TGTGCCAGCAGCCAAGATATCGGGAGGGCGCAGTATTTT.

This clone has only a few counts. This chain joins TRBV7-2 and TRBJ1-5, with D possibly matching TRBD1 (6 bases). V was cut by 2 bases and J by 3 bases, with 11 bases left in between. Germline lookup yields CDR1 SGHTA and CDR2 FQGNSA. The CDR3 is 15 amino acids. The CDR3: CASSLQSGVNQPQHF. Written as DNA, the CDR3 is TGTGCCAGCAGCTTACAATCAGGGGTCAATCAGCCCCAGCATTTT.

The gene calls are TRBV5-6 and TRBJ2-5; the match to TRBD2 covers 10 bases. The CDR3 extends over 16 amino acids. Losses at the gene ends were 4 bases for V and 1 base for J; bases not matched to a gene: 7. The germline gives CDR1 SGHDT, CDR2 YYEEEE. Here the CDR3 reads CASSIRTSGFQETQYF. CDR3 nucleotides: TGTGCCAGCAGCATCAGGACTAGCGGATTCCAAGAGACCCAGTACTTC.

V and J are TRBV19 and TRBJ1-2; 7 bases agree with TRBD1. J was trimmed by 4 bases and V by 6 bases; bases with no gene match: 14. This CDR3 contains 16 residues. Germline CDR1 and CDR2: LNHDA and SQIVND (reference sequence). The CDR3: CASRRIEGARRYGYTF. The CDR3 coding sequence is TGTGCCAGTAGGCGTATAGAGGGGGCGCGTCGCTATGGCTACACCTTC.

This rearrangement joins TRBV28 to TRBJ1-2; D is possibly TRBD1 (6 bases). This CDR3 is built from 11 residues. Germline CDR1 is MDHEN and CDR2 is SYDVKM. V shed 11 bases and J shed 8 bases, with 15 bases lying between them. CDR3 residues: CASARGAGYTF. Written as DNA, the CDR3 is TGTGCCTCCGCCAGGGGCGCAGGCTACACCTTC.

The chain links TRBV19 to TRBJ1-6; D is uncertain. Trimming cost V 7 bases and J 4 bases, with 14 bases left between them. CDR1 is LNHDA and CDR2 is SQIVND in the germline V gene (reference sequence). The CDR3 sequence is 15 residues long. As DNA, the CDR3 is TGTGCCAGTAACCTAAAGGACGGTTATAATTCACCCCTCCACTTT. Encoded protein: CASNLKDGYNSPLHF.

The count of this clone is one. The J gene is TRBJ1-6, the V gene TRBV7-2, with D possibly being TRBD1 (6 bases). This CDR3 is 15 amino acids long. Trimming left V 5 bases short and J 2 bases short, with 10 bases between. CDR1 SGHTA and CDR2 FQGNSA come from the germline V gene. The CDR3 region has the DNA TGTGCCAGCAGCGGAGGGACAACCTATAATTCACCCCTCCACTTT. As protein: CASSGGTTYNSPLHF.

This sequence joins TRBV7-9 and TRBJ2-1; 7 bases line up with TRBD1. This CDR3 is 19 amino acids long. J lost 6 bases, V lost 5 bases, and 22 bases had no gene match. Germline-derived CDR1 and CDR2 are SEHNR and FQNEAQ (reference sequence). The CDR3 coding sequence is TGTGCCAGCAGCCGAGCCCCGGAGAATAAGGGACAGCCCCTCAATGAGCAGTTCTTC. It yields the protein CASSRAPENKGQPLNEQFF.